This passage covers 14 T cell receptor beta chains from one sample sequenced in a study of T-cell memory formation after mild COVID-19. TCRdb recomputed calls from the 5' RACE reads with MiXCR, one row per CDR3 protein. The repertoire holds approximately 480,000 distinct CDR3 sequences, roughly 18% seen once, with 12% in the top ten. Input material: PBMCs or a T cell subset sorted from them (not recorded which). The receptors come from an adult woman who had mild COVID-19 (a few samples of this study predate the infection). Cell type and time point are not known.

V gene TRBV10-3 combines with J gene TRBJ2-7, with D unclear. V lost 6 bases and J 0 bases, leaving 9 bases between the germline ends. The germline V gene has CDR1 ENHRY and CDR2 SYGVKD. This CDR3 comprises 13 residues. The CDR3 sequence: CAIRPVSSYEQYF. As DNA, the CDR3 is TGTGCCATCAGGCCAGTGAGCTCCTACGAGCAGTACTTC.

The chain carries TRBV7-8 and TRBJ2-1; no firm D call. V dropped 3 bases and J dropped 6 bases, with 15 bases sitting between them. The CDR3 is made up of 15 amino acids. Germline CDR1 is SGHVS and CDR2 is FQNEAQ. The CDR3 reads CASSLRQILRNEQFF. The CDR3 coding sequence is TGTGCCAGCAGCTTGAGGCAGATCCTACGCAATGAGCAGTTCTTC. The full variable domain, with the rest looked up from reference TRBV7-8 and TRBJ2-1, is GAGVSQSPRYKVAKRGQDVALRCDPISGHVSLFWYQQALGQGPEFLTYFQNEAQLDKSGLPSDRFFAERPEGSVSTLKIQRTQQEDSAVYLCASSLRQILRNEQFFGPGTRLTVL.

This chain uses TRBV24-1 with TRBJ2-7; TRBD2 aligns across 7 bases. CDR1 is KGHDR, CDR2 SFDVKD, per germline. This CDR3 has 15 amino acids. V dropped 3 bases and J dropped 4; count of bases not matched to a gene: 8. CDR3 sequence (DNA): TGTGCCACCAGTGATGCTCCCCCGGGAGGATACGAGCAGTACTTC. As protein: CATSDAPPGGYEQYF.

The sample holds a few counts of this clonotype. The gene calls are TRBV30 and TRBJ1-5; D is possibly TRBD1 (6 bases). The CDR3 runs 14 residues. CDR1 is GTSNPN, CDR2 SVGIG, per germline (reference sequence). Deletions cut 0 bases from V and 4 bases from J, with 10 bases between. CDR3 loop: CAWSVSQGNQPQHF. CDR3 nucleotides: TGTGCCTGGAGTGTAAGCCAGGGGAATCAGCCCCAGCATTTT.

This chain uses TRBV27 with TRBJ2-1, with D perhaps TRBD1 or TRBD2 (8 bases each). Trimming removed 3 bases from V and 8 bases from J, with 17 bases in between. This CDR3 has 15 amino acids. CDR1 MNHEY and CDR2 SMNVEV come from the germline V gene (reference sequence). CDR3 region: CASSLILAGQDEQFF. DNA of the CDR3: TGTGCCAGCAGTTTGATCTTAGCGGGACAGGATGAGCAGTTCTTC.

This clonotype was seen a handful of times. The gene calls are TRBV24-1 and TRBJ2-5; 10 bases line up with TRBD1. The length of the CDR3 is 16 residues. Germline-derived CDR1 and CDR2 are KGHDR and SFDVKD. V shed 4 bases and J 4 bases; nucleotides not matched to a gene: 8. The CDR3 nucleotides are TGTGCCACCAGTGAACGGGACAGGGGATGGAGAGAGACCCAGTACTTC. Amino acids: CATSERDRGWRETQYF.

This clonotype was seen ten or more times. V usage is TRBV4-1 and J usage is TRBJ2-5, with D unresolved. The V and J ends lost 1 base and 0 bases respectively, with 12 bases between them. The germline V gene encodes CDR1 MGHRA and CDR2 YSYEKL. The length of the CDR3 is 16 residues. This CDR3 is CASSQGGNRYQETQYF. The CDR3 DNA reads TGCGCCAGCAGCCAAGGGGGAAATCGGTACCAAGAGACCCAGTACTTC.

The J gene is TRBJ1-1, the V gene TRBV30, with D possibly matching TRBD1 (6 bases). CDR1 is GTSNPN and CDR2 is SVGIG in the germline V gene (reference sequence). CDR3 length equals 12 residues. The CDR3: CKGGRANTEAFF. The CDR3 coding sequence is TGTAAGGGGGGTCGGGCGAACACTGAAGCTTTCTTT.

This clonotype has only a few counts. The V and J genes are TRBV6-5 and TRBJ2-2; D is perhaps TRBD1 (6 bases). Germline V gene data show CDR1 as MNHEY and CDR2 as SVGAGI. V dropped 6 bases and J dropped 7 bases, with 21 bases sitting between them. The CDR3 sequence is 16 residues long. As DNA, the CDR3 is TGTGCCAGCAGCGTGGGGACGATAGCAGGGGTCGGGGAGCTGTTTTTT. Translation: CASSVGTIAGVGELFF.

This clonotype was counted between two and nine times. The CDR3: CATSRVTHNEQFF. The DNA for the CDR3 is TGTGCCACCAGCAGAGTCACCCACAATGAGCAGTTCTTC. The V call is TRBV15, the J call TRBJ2-1; no definite D call. Trimming removed 1 base at V and 5 bases at J, with 6 bases between. Germline-derived CDR1 and CDR2 are LNHNV and YYDKDF (reference sequence). The CDR3 has 13 residues.

In its sample, this clonotype was seen a few times. V and J are TRBV4-2 and TRBJ1-5, with D unclear. The V end was cut by 0 bases, the J end by 2 bases, with 14 bases between. The germline CDR1 and CDR2 sequences are LGHNA and YNFKEQ. The CDR3 runs to 17 residues. This chain's CDR3 is CASSQDAVGWGNQPQHF. For the CDR3, the DNA is TGTGCCAGCAGCCAAGATGCGGTTGGATGGGGCAATCAGCCCCAGCATTTT.

This clonotype was seen many times. V usage is TRBV4-1 and J usage is TRBJ2-3, with 11 positions matching TRBD2. CDR3 length: 18 amino acids. J was trimmed by 0 bases and V by 4 bases; bases with no gene match: 9. CDR1 is MGHRA, CDR2 YSYEKL, per germline. CDR3 nucleotides: TGCGCCAGCAGCCGTATAGCGGGGGGGACCGCAAGCACAGATACGCAGTATTTT. Its translation: CASSRIAGGTASTDTQYF.

In its sample, this clonotype was seen a few times. This chain links TRBV7-2 with TRBJ1-6; TRBD1 matches 8 bases. Per germline, CDR1 SGHTA and CDR2 FQGNSA. This CDR3 contains 12 residues. The junction had 6 bases not matched to a gene; V was cut back by 5 bases and J by 15 bases. The CDR3 reads CASSAQGALLHF. The CDR3 coding sequence is TGTGCCAGCAGCGCCCAGGGGGCCCTCCTCCACTTT.

This chain uses TRBV5-1 with TRBJ1-1, with a possible D match to TRBD1 (5 bases). CDR1 is SGHRS and CDR2 is YFSETQ in the germline V gene. This CDR3 region has 16 residues. Trimming removed 3 bases at V and 0 bases at J, with 15 bases between. The CDR3 loop reads CASSWAYGGLNTEAFF. Written as DNA, the CDR3 is TGCGCCAGCAGCTGGGCGTATGGGGGGTTGAACACTGAAGCTTTCTTT.